The present entry profiles one TCR beta chain with its context. Its antigen is undetermined. A much larger clone lies one base from this, so it may be a read error. This sample is part of a study of T cells after yellow fever vaccination. A 5'RACE template-switching step, the method used to make TCR cDNA, added a universal primer site and UMIs. Each CDR3 protein gets one entry after TCRdb re-called the 5' RACE reads with MiXCR. The sample has approximately 160,000 distinct CDR3 sequences; approximately 6.2% are singletons. The length of the CDR3 is 13 residues. Per the germline V gene, CDR1 is MNHEY and CDR2 is SMNVEV (reference sequence). Study-wide results and caveats: The CD4 compartment and the CD8 compartment contained a small share of clonotypes in common. Peaking on day 5 versus 15, the secondary response was faster but weaker.

The TCR sequence derives from a man aged 18 to 29 who received the YFV17D yellow fever vaccine. The V call is TRBV27, the J call TRBJ2-7; D gene uncertain. The specimen comprised CD4+ T cells sorted from PBMCs, sampled on the day of the first yellow fever vaccination. CDR3 nucleotides: TGTGCCAGCAGTTTTAGTAGGTCCTACAAGCAGTACTTC. Translation: CASSFSRSYKQYF.